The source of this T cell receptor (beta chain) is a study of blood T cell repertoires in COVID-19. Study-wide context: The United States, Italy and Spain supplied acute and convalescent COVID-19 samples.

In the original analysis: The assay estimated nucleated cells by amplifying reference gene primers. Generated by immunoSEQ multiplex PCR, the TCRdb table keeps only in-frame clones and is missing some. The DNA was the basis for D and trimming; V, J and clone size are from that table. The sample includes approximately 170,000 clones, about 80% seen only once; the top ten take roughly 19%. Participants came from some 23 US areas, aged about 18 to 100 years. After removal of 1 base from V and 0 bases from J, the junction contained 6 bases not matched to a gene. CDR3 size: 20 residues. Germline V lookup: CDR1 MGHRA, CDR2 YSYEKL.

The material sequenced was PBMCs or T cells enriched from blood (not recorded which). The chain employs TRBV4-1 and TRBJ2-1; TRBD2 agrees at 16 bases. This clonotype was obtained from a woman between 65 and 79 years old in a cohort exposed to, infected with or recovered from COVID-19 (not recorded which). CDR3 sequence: CASSQVGLAGGLGSYNEQFF. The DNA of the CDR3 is TGCGCCAGCAGCCAAGTGGGACTAGCGGGAGGGTTGGGCTCCTACAATGAGCAGTTCTTC.